The clone carrying this T cell receptor (beta chain) has a count of ten or more. A sample-barcoded 5' primer and a J-beta primer mix were used in a second PCR of roughly 7 to 11 cycles. Each cDNA molecule was tagged by a template-switch adaptor with 12 random nucleotides. MiXCR was run by TCRdb on the 5' RACE reads, yielding one entry per CDR3 protein. In the table there are approximately 900,000 distinct CDR3 sequences, about 27% of which are singletons. The CDR3 consists of 14 residues. Trimming removed 7 bases at V and 0 bases at J, with 12 bases between. This sample was included in a study of blood T cells in healthy people across ages. These records were also assigned to another study, of T cells of mothers and their children. Turning to that study: Sequencing got over 8.5 million TCR beta CDR3 reads from each mother and around 3 million from each child.

Sequenced material: blood. This sequence was found in a woman aged 40 to 50 in good health. The V call is TRBV12-3 or TRBV12-4, the J call TRBJ1-1, with D unclear. The CDR3 coding sequence is TGTGCCAGCATCCCCGGGCTCCTGAACACTGAAGCTTTCTTT. Protein: CASIPGLLNTEAFF.